This T cell receptor (beta chain) was recovered during a study of response to subunit inactivated influenza vaccine. Whole-study findings and limits: The authors offered the suggestion that each seasonal influenza vaccination recruits few new T cells.

The V and J ends lost 4 bases and 9 bases respectively, with 13 bases between them. The CDR3 has 12 amino acids. Germline V CDR1 and CDR2: DFQATT, SNEGSKA (reference sequence). This clonotype was found a few times. Its specificity is not known. TCRdb itself ran the RT-PCR reads through MiXCR, one entry per CDR3 protein. The repertoire includes approximately 530,000 distinct CDR3 sequences, about 7.2% of them detected once, and roughly 14% sits in the top ten. This clonotype was sampled from a man between 50 and 70 years old who received an inactivated influenza vaccine. This chain connects TRBV20-1 to TRBJ2-1; D is unresolved. This specimen was PBMCs from blood, taken 23 months after vaccination. The CDR3 DNA reads TGCAGTGCTATTAAGGCCGGGTCTGAGCAGTTCTTC. Protein sequence: CSAIKAGSEQFF.